This T cell receptor (beta chain) was retrieved from a study of blood T cell repertoires in COVID-19. About the study: From the United States, Italy and Spain came samples of acute and convalescent COVID-19.

Original processing notes: Amplifying reference gene primers gave estimates of nucleated cell counts. Assay used: immunoSEQ multiplex PCR; TCRdb lists only in-frame clones, some missing. Clone size and the V and J calls come from that table; the DNA yielded D and trimming. Among 72,000 or so clones, approximately 88% were seen once, and the ten largest hold 5.8%. The V gene lost 11 bases and the J gene lost 1 base, with 18 bases spanning the gap. The CDR3 is 15 amino acids. The germline CDR1 and CDR2 sequences are LNHDA and SQIVND (reference sequence). The clonotype was recovered from a man between 50 and 59 years old with active COVID-19. Source material: peripheral blood. This chain joins TRBV19 and TRBJ2-1; D possibly corresponds to TRBD2 (6 bases). The CDR3 loop is CASGRASGSYNEQFF. The CDR3 DNA sequence: TGTGCCTCCGGAAGGGCGAGCGGGTCCTACAATGAGCAGTTCTTC.